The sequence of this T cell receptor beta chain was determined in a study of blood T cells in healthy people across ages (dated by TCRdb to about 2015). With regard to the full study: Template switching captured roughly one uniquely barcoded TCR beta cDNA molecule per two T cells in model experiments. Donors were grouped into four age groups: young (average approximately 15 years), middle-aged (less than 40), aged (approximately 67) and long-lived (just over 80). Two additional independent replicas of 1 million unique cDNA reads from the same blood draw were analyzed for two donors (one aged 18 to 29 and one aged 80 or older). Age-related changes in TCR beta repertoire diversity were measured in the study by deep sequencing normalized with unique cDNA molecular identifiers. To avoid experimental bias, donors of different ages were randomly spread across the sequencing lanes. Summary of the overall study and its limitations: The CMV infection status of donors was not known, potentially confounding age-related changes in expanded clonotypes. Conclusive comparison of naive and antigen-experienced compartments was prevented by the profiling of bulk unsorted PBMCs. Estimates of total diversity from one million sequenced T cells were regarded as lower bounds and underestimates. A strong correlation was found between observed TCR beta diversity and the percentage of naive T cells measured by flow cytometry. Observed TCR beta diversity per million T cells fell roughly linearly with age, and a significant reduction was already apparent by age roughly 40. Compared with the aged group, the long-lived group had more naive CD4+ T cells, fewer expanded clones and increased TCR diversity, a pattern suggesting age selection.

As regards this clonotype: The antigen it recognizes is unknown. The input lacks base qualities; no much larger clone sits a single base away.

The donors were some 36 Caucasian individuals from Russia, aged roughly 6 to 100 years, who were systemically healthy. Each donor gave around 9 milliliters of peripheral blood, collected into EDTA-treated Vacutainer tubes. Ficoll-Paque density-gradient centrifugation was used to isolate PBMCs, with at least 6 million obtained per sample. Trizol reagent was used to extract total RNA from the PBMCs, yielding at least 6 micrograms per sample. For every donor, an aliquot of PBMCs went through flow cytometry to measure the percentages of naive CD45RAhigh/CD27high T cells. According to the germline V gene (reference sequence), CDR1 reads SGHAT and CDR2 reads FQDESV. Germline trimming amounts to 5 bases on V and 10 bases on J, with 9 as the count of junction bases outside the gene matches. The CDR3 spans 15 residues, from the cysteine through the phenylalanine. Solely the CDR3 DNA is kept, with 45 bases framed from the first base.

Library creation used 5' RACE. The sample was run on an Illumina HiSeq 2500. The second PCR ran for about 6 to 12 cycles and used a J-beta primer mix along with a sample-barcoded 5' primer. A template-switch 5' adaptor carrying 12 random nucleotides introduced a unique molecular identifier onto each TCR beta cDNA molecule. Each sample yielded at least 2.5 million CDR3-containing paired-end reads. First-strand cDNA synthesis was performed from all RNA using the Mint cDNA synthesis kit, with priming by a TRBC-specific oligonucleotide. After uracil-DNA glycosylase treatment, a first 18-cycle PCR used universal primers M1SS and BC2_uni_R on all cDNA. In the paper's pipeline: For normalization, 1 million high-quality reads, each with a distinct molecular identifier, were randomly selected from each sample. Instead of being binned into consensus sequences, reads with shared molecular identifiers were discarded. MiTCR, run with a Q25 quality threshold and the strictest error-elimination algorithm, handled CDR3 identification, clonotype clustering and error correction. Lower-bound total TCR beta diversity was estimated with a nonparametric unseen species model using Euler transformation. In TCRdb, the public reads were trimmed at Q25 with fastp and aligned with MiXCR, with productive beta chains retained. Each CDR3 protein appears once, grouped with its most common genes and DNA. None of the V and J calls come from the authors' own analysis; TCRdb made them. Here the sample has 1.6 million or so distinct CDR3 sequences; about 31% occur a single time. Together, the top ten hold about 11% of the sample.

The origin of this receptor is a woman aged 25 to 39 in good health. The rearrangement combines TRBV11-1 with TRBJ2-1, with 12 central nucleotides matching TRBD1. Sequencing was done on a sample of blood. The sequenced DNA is TGTGCCAGCAGCCCTCCGGGACAGGGGGCGTGGGAGCAGTTCTTC. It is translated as CASSPPGQGAWEQFF.